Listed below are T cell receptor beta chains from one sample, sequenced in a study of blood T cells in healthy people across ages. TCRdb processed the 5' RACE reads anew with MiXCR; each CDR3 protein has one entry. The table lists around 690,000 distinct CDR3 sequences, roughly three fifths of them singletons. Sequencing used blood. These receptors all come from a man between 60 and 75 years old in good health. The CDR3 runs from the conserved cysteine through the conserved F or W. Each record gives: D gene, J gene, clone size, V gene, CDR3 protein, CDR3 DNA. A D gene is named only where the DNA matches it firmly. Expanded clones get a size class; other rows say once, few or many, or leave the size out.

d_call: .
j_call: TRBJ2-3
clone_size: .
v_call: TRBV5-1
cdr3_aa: CASSENTADTQYF
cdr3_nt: TGCGCCAGCAGCGAGAACACGGCAGATACGCAGTATTTT

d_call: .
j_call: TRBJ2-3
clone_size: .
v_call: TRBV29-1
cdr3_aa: CSVRTPLLGTQYF
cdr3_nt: TGCAGCGTGAGGACTCCCCTCCTCGGTACGCAGTATTTT

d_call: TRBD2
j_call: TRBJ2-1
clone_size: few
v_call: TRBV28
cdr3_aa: CASSARGRVYNEQFF
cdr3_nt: TGTGCCAGCAGCGCGCGGGGGAGGGTATACAATGAGCAGTTCTTC

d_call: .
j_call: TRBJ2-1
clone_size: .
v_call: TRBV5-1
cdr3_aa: CASSLGPRPGNEQFF
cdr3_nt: TGCGCCAGCAGCTTGGGCCCTCGTCCGGGGAATGAGCAGTTCTTC

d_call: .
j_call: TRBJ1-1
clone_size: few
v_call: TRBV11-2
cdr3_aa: CASSLGPGMGNTEAFF
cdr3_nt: TGTGCCAGCAGCTTGGGACCGGGCATGGGGAACACTGAAGCTTTCTTT

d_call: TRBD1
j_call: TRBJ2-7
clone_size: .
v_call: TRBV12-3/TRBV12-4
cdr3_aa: CASSPTGGSYEQYF
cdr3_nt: TGTGCCAGCAGTCCGACAGGGGGAAGCTACGAGCAGTACTTC

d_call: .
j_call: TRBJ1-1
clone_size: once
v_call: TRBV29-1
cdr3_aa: CSVEGEGMNTEAFF
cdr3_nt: TGCAGCGTTGAAGGAGAAGGGATGAACACTGAAGCTTTCTTT

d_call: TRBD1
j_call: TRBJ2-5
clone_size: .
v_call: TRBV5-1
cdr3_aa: CASSPGTGVDQLGTQYF
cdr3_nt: TGCGCCAGCAGTCCCGGGACAGGGGTCGACCAGTTGGGGACCCAGTACTTC

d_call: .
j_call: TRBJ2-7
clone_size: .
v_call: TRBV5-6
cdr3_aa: CASSLGQSLYEQYF
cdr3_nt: TGTGCCAGCAGCTTAGGGCAGAGCCTCTACGAGCAGTACTTC

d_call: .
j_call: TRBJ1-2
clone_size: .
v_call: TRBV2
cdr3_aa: CASTQQGANYGYTF
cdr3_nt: TGTGCCAGCACTCAACAGGGAGCTAACTATGGCTACACCTTC

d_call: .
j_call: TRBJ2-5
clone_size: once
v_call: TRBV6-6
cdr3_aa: CASTHGAGADQETQYF
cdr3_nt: TGTGCCAGCACCCACGGGGCGGGGGCCGACCAAGAGACCCAGTACTTC

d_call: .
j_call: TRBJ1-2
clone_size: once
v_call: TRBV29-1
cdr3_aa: CSVESNNYGYTF
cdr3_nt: TGCAGCGTTGAGTCGAATAACTATGGCTACACCTTC

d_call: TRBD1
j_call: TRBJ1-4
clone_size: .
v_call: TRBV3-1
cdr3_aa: CASSQYRQGNEKLFF
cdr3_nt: TGTGCCAGCAGCCAATACCGACAGGGAAATGAAAAACTGTTTTTT

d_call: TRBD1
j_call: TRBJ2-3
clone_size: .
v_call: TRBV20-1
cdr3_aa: CSASPTGGGFTDTQYF
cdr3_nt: TGCAGTGCTAGCCCCACAGGGGGCGGATTTACAGATACGCAGTATTTT

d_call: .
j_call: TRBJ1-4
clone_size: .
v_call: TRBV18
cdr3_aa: CASSPRSRGTNEKLFF
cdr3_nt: TGTGCCAGCTCACCACGGAGCCGGGGGACTAATGAAAAACTGTTTTTT

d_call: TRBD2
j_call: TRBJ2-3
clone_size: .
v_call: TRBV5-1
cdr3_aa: CASSRQRGDADTQYF
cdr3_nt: TGCGCCAGCAGCCGACAGCGGGGGGACGCAGATACGCAGTATTTT

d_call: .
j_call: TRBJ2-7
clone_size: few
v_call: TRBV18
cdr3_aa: CASSPPSTGSHEQYF
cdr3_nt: TGTGCCAGCTCACCTCCATCCACAGGGTCCCACGAGCAGTACTTC

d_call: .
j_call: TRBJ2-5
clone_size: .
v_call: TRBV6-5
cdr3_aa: CASREMWGEQYF
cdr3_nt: TGTGCCAGCAGGGAAATGTGGGGGGAGCAGTACTTC

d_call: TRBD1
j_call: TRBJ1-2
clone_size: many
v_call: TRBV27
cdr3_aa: CASSAPGGNGYTF
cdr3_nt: TGTGCCAGCAGTGCCCCAGGGGGCAATGGCTACACCTTC

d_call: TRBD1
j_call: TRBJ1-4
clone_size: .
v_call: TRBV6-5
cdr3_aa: CASSLQRGLGEKLFF
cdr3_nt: TGTGCCAGCAGTCTTCAGAGGGGGCTAGGTGAAAAACTGTTTTTT

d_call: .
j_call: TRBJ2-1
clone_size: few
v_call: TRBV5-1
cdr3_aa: CASSFDPLDEQFF
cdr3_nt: TGCGCCAGCAGCTTCGACCCGTTGGATGAGCAGTTCTTC

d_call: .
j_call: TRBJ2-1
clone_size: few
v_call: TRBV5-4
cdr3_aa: CASSLVTSSYNEQFF
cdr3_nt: TGTGCCAGCAGCTTGGTGACGAGCTCCTACAATGAGCAGTTCTTC

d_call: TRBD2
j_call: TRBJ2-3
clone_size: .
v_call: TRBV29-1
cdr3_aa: CSVASGAGGTDAQYF
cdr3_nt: TGCAGCGTTGCTTCGGGAGCGGGGGGCACAGATGCGCAGTATTTT

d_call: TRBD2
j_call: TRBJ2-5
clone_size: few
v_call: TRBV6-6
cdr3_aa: CASSRTSGGIETQYF
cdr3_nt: TGTGCCAGCAGTCGGACTAGCGGGGGGATAGAGACCCAGTACTTC

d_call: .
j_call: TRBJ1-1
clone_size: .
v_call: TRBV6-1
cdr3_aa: CASKRTAEAFF
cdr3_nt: TGTGCCAGCAAACGGACAGCTGAAGCTTTCTTT

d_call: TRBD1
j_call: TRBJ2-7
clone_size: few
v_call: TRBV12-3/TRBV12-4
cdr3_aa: CASSPGTGRFSEQYF
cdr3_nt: TGTGCCAGCAGCCCCGGGACAGGGCGTTTCTCCGAGCAGTACTTC

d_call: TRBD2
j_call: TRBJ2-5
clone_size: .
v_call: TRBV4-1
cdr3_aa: CASSQEAGGLQETQYF
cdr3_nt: TGCGCCAGCAGCCAAGAAGCGGGGGGGCTTCAAGAGACCCAGTACTTC

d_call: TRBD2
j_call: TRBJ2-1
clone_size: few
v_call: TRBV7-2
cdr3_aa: CASSLEASGGYNEQFF
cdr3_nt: TGTGCCAGCAGCTTAGAAGCTAGCGGGGGGTACAATGAGCAGTTCTTC

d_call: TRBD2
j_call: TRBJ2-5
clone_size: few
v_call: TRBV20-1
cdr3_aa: CSAETSGVQETQYF
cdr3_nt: TGCAGTGCTGAGACTAGCGGAGTCCAAGAGACCCAGTACTTC

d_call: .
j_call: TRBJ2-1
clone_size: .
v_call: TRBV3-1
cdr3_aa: CASGQAYLTVNEQFF
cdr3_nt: TGTGCCAGCGGCCAAGCTTATCTCACAGTGAATGAGCAGTTCTTC

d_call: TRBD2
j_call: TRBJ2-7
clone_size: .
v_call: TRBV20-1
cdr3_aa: CSAREALAGSSYEQYF
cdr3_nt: TGCAGTGCTAGGGAAGCACTAGCGGGGAGCTCCTACGAGCAGTACTTC

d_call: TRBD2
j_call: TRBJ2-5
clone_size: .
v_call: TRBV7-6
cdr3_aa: CASSLVPGGEQETQYF
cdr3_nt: TGTGCCAGCAGCTTAGTTCCGGGGGGGGAACAAGAGACCCAGTACTTC

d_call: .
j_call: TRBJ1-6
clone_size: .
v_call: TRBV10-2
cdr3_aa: CASSDSGRGYNSPLHF
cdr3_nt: TGCGCCAGCAGTGATTCCGGCAGGGGATATAATTCACCCCTCCACTTT

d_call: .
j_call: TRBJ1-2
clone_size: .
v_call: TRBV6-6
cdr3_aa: CASSDSLGGGGYTF
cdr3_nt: TGTGCCAGCAGTGACTCGCTTGGTGGGGGCGGCTACACCTTC

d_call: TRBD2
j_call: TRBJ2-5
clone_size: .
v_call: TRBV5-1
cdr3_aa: CASSQGLAGGREETQYF
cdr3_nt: TGCGCCAGCAGCCAGGGACTAGCGGGGGGCCGTGAGGAGACCCAGTACTTC

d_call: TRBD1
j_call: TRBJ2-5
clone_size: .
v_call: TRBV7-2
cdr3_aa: CASSPDRGKTQYF
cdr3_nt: TGTGCCAGCAGCCCCGACAGGGGTAAGACCCAGTACTTC

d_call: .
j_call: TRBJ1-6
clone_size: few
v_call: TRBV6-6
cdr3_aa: CASSYPPGTQPSPLHF
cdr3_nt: TGTGCCAGCAGTTACCCACCCGGGACTCAACCCTCACCCCTCCACTTT

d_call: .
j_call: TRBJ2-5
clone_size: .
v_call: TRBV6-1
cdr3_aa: CASSDDWETQYF
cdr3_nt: TGTGCCAGCAGTGATGATTGGGAGACCCAGTACTTC

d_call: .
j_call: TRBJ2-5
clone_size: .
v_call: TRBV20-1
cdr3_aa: CSASGAGSQETQYF
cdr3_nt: TGCAGTGCTAGCGGCGCGGGGAGCCAAGAGACCCAGTACTTC

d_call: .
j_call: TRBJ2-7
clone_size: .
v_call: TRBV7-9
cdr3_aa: CASSLEGPYEQYF
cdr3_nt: TGTGCCAGCAGCTTAGAGGGGCCCTACGAGCAGTACTTC

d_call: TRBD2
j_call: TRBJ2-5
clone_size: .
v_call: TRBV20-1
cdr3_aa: CSAPSGGPETQYF
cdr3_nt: TGCAGTGCCCCTTCGGGGGGGCCGGAGACCCAGTACTTC

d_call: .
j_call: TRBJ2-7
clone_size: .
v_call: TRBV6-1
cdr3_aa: CASRNTGLAYEQYF
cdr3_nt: TGTGCCAGCAGGAACACCGGGTTAGCCTACGAGCAGTACTTC

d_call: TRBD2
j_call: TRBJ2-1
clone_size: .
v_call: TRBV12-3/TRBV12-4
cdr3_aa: CASSLGSGSGNEQFF
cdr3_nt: TGTGCCAGCAGTTTAGGTAGCGGGAGCGGCAATGAGCAGTTCTTC

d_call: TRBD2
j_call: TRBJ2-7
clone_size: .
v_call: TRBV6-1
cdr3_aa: CASSGTSGDPSYEQYF
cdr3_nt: TGTGCCAGCAGTGGGACTAGCGGGGACCCCTCCTACGAGCAGTACTTC

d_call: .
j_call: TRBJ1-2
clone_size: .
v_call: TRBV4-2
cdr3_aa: CASSQKLDRKDGYTF
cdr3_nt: TGTGCCAGCAGCCAAAAACTAGACAGGAAGGATGGCTACACCTTC

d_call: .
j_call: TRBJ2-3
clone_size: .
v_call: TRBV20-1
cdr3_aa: CSARDNRGRSTDTQYF
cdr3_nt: TGCAGTGCTAGAGATAACCGGGGACGTAGCACAGATACGCAGTATTTT

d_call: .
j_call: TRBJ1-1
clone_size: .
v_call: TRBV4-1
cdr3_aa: CASSQGVPGYTVAFF
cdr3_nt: TGCGCCAGCAGCCAAGGGGTGCCAGGGTACACTGTAGCTTTCTTT

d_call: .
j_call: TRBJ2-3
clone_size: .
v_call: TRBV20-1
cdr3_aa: CSHLGNGGGGADTQYF
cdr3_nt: TGCAGTCACCTGGGTAACGGGGGCGGTGGGGCAGATACGCAGTATTTT

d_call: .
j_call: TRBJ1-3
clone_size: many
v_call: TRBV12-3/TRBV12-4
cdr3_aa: CASSWDLTGNTIYF
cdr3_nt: TGTGCCAGCAGCTGGGATCTTACTGGAAACACCATATATTTT

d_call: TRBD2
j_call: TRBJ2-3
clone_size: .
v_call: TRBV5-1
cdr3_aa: CASRLAGASTDTQYF
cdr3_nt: TGCGCCAGCAGACTAGCGGGGGCTAGCACAGATACGCAGTATTTT

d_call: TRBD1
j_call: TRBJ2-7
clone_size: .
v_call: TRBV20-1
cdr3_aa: CSAPTGTSYEQYF
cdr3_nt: TGCAGTGCTCCGACAGGGACCTCCTACGAGCAGTACTTC

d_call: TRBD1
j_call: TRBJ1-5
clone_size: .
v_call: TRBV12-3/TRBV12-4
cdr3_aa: CASSTGVGNQSQHF
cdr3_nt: TGTGCCAGCAGCACAGGGGTAGGGAATCAGTCCCAGCATTTT

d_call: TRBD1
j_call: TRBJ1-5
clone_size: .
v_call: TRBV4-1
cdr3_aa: CASNLTPGTGGGERNQPQHF
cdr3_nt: TGCGCCAGCAACCTAACCCCCGGGACAGGGGGTGGGGAACGCAATCAGCCCCAGCATTTT

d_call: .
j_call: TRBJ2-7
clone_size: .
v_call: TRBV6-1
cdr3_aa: CASSEAQDPAYEQYF
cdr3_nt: TGTGCCAGCAGTGAAGCGCAGGACCCCGCCTACGAGCAGTACTTC

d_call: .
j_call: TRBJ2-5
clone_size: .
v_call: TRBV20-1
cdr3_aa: CSATPSETQYF
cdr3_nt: TGCAGTGCTACTCCAAGCGAGACCCAGTACTTC

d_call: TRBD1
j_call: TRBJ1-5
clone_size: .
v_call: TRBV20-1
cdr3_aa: CSARPTGDYSNQPQHF
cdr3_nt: TGCAGTGCTCGACCCACAGGGGATTATAGCAATCAGCCCCAGCATTTT